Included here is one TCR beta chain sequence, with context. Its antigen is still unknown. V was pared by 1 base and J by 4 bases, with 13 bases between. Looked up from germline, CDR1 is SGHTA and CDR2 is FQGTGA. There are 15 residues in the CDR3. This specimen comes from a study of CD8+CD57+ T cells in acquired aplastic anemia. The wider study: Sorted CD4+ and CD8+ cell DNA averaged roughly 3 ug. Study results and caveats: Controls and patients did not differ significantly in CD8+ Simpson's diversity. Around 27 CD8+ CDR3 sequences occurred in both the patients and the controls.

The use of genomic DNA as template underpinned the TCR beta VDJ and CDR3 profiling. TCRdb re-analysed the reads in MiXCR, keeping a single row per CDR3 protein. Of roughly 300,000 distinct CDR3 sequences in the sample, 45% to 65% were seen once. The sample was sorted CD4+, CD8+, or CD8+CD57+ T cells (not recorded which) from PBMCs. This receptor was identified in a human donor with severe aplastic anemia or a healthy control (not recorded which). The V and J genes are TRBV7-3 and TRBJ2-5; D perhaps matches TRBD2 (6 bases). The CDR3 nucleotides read TGTGCCAGCAGCTTAAACACGGGAGTGGGAGAGACCCAGTACTTC. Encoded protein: CASSLNTGVGETQYF.